What follows are 5 T cell receptor beta chains derived from one specimen sequenced in a study of blood T cell repertoires in COVID-19. Sequencing used immunoSEQ multiplex PCR; TCRdb keeps in-frame clones, though not all of them. The table has some 120,000 clones, 70% to 90% seen once; the top ten hold approximately 1.5%. Sample: peripheral blood. The receptor source for this set is a man between 35 and 55 years old with acute or convalescent COVID-19.

The rearrangement links TRBV7-2 to TRBJ1-2; 8 nucleotides match TRBD1. Trimming cost V 2 bases and J 7 bases; bases outside gene matches: 6. Germline V gene sequence: CDR1 SGHTA, CDR2 FQGNSA. CDR3 length: 14 residues. CDR3 in DNA: TGTGCCAGCAGCTTACCGGACAGGGCGCTTGGCTACACCTTC. This codes for CASSLPDRALGYTF. The full variable domain, completed using reference TRBV7-2 and TRBJ1-2, is GAGVSQSPSNKVTEKGKDVELRCDPISGHTALYWYRQSLGQGLEFLIYFQGNSAPDKSGLPSDRFSAERTGGSVSTLTIQRTQQEDSAVYLCASSLPDRALGYTFGSGTRLTVV.

The CDR3 here is CAWSGFPTDRYWEQYF. CDR3 sequence (DNA): TGTGCCTGGAGCGGCTTCCCCACGGACAGGTACTGGGAGCAGTACTTC. The chain joins TRBV30 to TRBJ2-7; 7 bases are a match to TRBD1. The germline gives CDR1 GTSNPN, CDR2 SVGIG (reference sequence). Trimming took 3 bases from V and 7 from J; bases not matched to a gene: 18. This CDR3 region has 16 residues.

The chain couples TRBV5-4 to TRBJ2-7, with 9 positions matching TRBD2. There are 15 residues in the CDR3. The germline V gene has CDR1 SGHNT and CDR2 YYREEE (reference sequence). The V gene end was trimmed by 1 base and the J gene end by 6 bases; junction bases not matched to a gene: 8. For the CDR3, the DNA is TGTGCCAGCAGCTTGTACGGCGGGAGGGCCGGCGAGCAGTACTTC. This codes for CASSLYGGRAGEQYF.

The rearrangement joins TRBV7-3 to TRBJ2-7; D is possibly TRBD1 (5 bases). With 5 bases removed from V and 5 bases from J, the gap between germline ends came to 13 bases. In germline, CDR1 is SGHTA, CDR2 FQGTGA. This CDR3 is 13 amino acids long. This CDR3 reads CASSAQGLHEQYF. CDR3 sequence (DNA): TGTGCCAGCAGCGCTCAGGGTCTGCACGAGCAGTACTTC.

The chain uses TRBV19 and TRBJ2-1; TRBD1 matches 9 bases. This CDR3 has 13 residues. V lost 7 bases, J lost 8 bases, and 6 bases stayed unmatched. Germline lookup yields CDR1 LNHDA and CDR2 SQIVND (reference sequence). Here the CDR3 DNA reads TGTGCCAGTAAGGGGACAGGGTCATATGAGCAGTTCTTC. This codes for CASKGTGSYEQFF.